Each of the 25 T cell receptor beta chains below was sequenced from the same sample in a study of cytomegalovirus exposure and HLA in healthy donors. Primers included in the PCR were 60 Vbeta and 13 Jbeta primers. Assay used: immunoSEQ multiplex PCR; TCRdb lists only in-frame clones, some missing. Of more than 100,000 clones in the sample, 75% to 85% were seen once. Sequencing input: PBMCs. These receptor sequences come from a woman aged 45-59 years in good health and CMV-seropositive.

This chain uses TRBV5-1 with TRBJ2-1; 10 positions agree with TRBD2. The V segment lost 4 bases and the J segment 0 bases; nucleotides outside the gene matches: 19. Germline assignment: CDR1 SGHRS and CDR2 YFSETQ. The CDR3 totals 21 residues. CDR3 protein: CASSALGGVSGGASSYNEQFF. The CDR3 DNA sequence: TGCGCCAGCAGCGCTCTAGGGGGCGTGAGCGGGGGGGCCTCCTCCTACAATGAGCAGTTCTTC. Full variable domain (outside the CDR3, taken from reference TRBV5-1 and TRBJ2-1): KAGVTQTPRYLIKTRGQQVTLSCSPISGHRSVSWYQQTPGQGLQFLFEYFSETQRNKGNFPGRFSGRQFSNSRSEMNVSTLELGDSALYLCASSALGGVSGGASSYNEQFFGPGTRLTVL.

This clone was observed a single time. The CDR3 here is CASSRGTTEQYF. CDR3 sequence (DNA): TGTGCCAGCAGCCGCGGGACCACCGAGCAGTACTTC. This sequence joins TRBV5-4 and TRBJ2-7; a possible D gene is TRBD2 (6 bases). Germline assignment: CDR1 SGHNT and CDR2 YYREEE (reference sequence). The CDR3 covers 12 residues. Trimming took 4 bases from V and 6 from J, leaving 11 bases between them. Looking up the rest from reference TRBV5-4 and TRBJ2-7 gives the full variable domain: ETGVTQSPTHLIKTRGQQVTLRCSSQSGHNTVSWYQQALGQGPQFIFQYYREEENGRGNFPPRFSGLQFPNYSSELNVNALELDDSALYLCASSRGTTEQYFGPGTRLTVT.

V usage is TRBV4-1 and J usage is TRBJ2-2; D is perhaps TRBD1 (5 bases). V lost 4 bases and J lost 8, with 11 bases in between. Germline CDR1 and CDR2: MGHRA and YSYEKL. CDR3 length: 13 amino acids. The CDR3 here is CASSPMTVGELFF. CDR3 DNA: TGCGCCAGCAGCCCCATGACAGTAGGGGAGCTGTTTTTT.

The chain employs TRBV19 and TRBJ2-1; D is possibly TRBD2 (6 bases). Germline V gene data show CDR1 as LNHDA and CDR2 as SQIVND (reference sequence). This CDR3 spans 16 amino acids. Trimming took 0 bases from V and 6 from J, leaving 15 bases between them. The CDR3 protein is CASSIDPEGPGNEQFF. CDR3 bases: TGTGCCAGTAGTATAGATCCGGAGGGGCCCGGCAATGAGCAGTTCTTC.

This clone occurred once. The V and J genes are TRBV30 and TRBJ2-5; D not resolved. This CDR3 contains 15 residues. Per the germline V gene, CDR1 is GTSNPN and CDR2 is SVGIG (reference sequence). The V end lost 0 bases, the J end lost 1 base, and 12 bases lay between the germline ends. The DNA for the CDR3 is TGTGCCTGGAGTGTAGGCGGCCGCAGCCAAGAGACCCAGTACTTC. Translation: CAWSVGGRSQETQYF.

This clone was counted only a few times. This CDR3 is CASSHDSESDTGELFF. For the CDR3, the DNA is TGCGCCAGCAGCCATGATTCCGAGAGCGACACCGGGGAGCTGTTTTTT. The chain has TRBV4-3 and TRBJ2-2; D remains ambiguous. The CDR3 runs to 16 residues. Trimming took 3 bases from V and 3 from J, leaving 14 bases between them. Germline V gene lookup returns CDR1 LGHNA and CDR2 YSLEER.

The rearrangement links TRBV9 to TRBJ2-2; possibly TRBD1 for D (6 bases). Trimming took 1 base from V and 3 from J, leaving 16 bases between them. This CDR3 contains 17 residues. Germline CDR1 SGDLS, CDR2 YYNGEE. The CDR3 loop reads CASSVPQFAGDTGELFF. CDR3 DNA: TGTGCCAGCAGCGTACCCCAGTTCGCAGGGGACACCGGGGAGCTGTTTTTT.

This rearrangement joins TRBV9 to TRBJ2-1; D not certain. V was trimmed by 1 base and J by 0 bases, leaving 8 bases between them. Germline V gene lookup returns CDR1 SGDLS and CDR2 YYNGEE. The CDR3 consists of 15 residues. The DNA of the CDR3 is TGTGCCAGCAGCGTAATGCCAGACTCCTACAATGAGCAGTTCTTC. Translation gives CASSVMPDSYNEQFF.

The chain employs TRBV6-5 and TRBJ1-2, with 8 positions matching TRBD1. The CDR3 contains 14 residues. Germline V gene sequence: CDR1 MNHEY, CDR2 SVGAGI. With V trimmed by 10 bases and J by 3 bases, 10 bases remained unmatched. The CDR3 bases are TGTGCCACCCATAAACCGGGACAGGACTATGGCTACACCTTC. Translation: CATHKPGQDYGYTF.

The rearrangement links TRBV7-6 to TRBJ2-1, with 8 bases fitting TRBD2. In germline, CDR1 is SGHVS, CDR2 FNYEAQ. This CDR3 is built from 15 residues. J lost 15 bases, V lost 5 bases, and 18 bases had no gene match. The CDR3: CASSGAGGLIKPGFF. The DNA for the CDR3 is TGTGCCAGCAGCGGGGCGGGAGGCCTCATTAAACCGGGGTTCTTC.

The rearrangement joins TRBV28 to TRBJ1-3; D gene ambiguous. Per germline, CDR1 MDHEN and CDR2 SYDVKM. CDR3 length equals 13 residues. V lost 3 bases and J lost 9, with 12 bases in between. The CDR3 bases are TGTGCCAGCAGTTTTGGGTCTGGAGGCACCATATATTTT. As protein: CASSFGSGGTIYF.

The CDR3, as DNA: TGTGCCATCAGTGAGACAGCCTACTATGGCTACACCTTC. Translated: CAISETAYYGYTF. The J gene is TRBJ1-2, the V gene TRBV10-3; D is ambiguous. V dropped 2 bases and J dropped 3 bases, with 7 bases sitting between them. There are 13 residues in the CDR3. The V gene's germline CDR1 is ENHRY and CDR2 SYGVKD.

V is TRBV7-2 and J is TRBJ2-3; D gene unclear. The CDR3 spans 16 residues. The V and J ends lost 3 bases and 0 bases respectively, with 13 bases between them. Germline loops: CDR1 SGHTA, CDR2 FQGNSA. The CDR3 sequence: CASSFLARQSTDTQYF. CDR3 DNA sequence: TGTGCCAGCAGCTTCTTGGCGCGACAAAGCACAGATACGCAGTATTTT.

The rearrangement links TRBV6-5 to TRBJ2-2; no definite D call. The CDR3 is made up of 14 amino acids. The V and J ends lost 3 bases and 5 bases respectively, with 10 bases between them. Per the germline V gene, CDR1 is MNHEY and CDR2 is SVGAGI. The CDR3 sequence is CASSYNQETGELFF. For the CDR3, the DNA is TGTGCCAGCAGTTATAATCAGGAAACCGGGGAGCTGTTTTTT.

V usage is TRBV15 and J usage is TRBJ1-5; TRBD1 matches at 10 bases. The CDR3 is 19 residues long. Germline CDR1 reads LNHNV; CDR2 reads YYDKDF (reference sequence). Losses at the gene ends were 0 bases for V and 2 bases for J; bases not matched to a gene: 10. CDR3 residues: CATSRDWDRGRGGNQPQHF. The CDR3 nucleotides are TGTGCCACCAGCAGAGATTGGGACAGGGGTCGCGGCGGCAATCAGCCCCAGCATTTT.

The rearrangement links TRBV18 to TRBJ1-2, with a tentative D call TRBD1 (5 bases). The CDR3 contains 17 residues. Germline CDR1 and CDR2: KGHSH and LQKENI. V dropped 0 bases and J dropped 4 bases, with 18 bases sitting between them. The DNA for the CDR3 is TGTGCCAGCTCACCACCGCAGGGATCCCTCGTCTTCTATGGCTACACCTTC. This encodes CASSPPQGSLVFYGYTF.

CDR3 amino acids: CASSLVPGSATNEKLFF. The CDR3 region has the DNA TGCGCCAGCAGCTTGGTCCCCGGGAGCGCAACTAATGAAAAACTGTTTTTT. The rearrangement links TRBV5-1 to TRBJ1-4; D gene unclear. The CDR3 is 17 amino acids. The germline V gene has CDR1 SGHRS and CDR2 YFSETQ. Trimming took 0 bases from V and 0 from J, leaving 12 bases between them.

This chain links TRBV5-1 with TRBJ2-2; no clear D. This CDR3 has 13 amino acids. V was pared by 4 bases and J by 3 bases, with 7 bases between. Germline CDR1 is SGHRS and CDR2 is YFSETQ. CDR3 nucleotides: TGCGCCAGCAGCCGGCAGGACACCGGGGAGCTGTTTTTT. Its protein product is CASSRQDTGELFF.

The chain has TRBV5-1 and TRBJ2-2; TRBD1 might be the D (6 bases). The CDR3 is made up of 17 amino acids. Germline loops: CDR1 SGHRS, CDR2 YFSETQ. V was trimmed by 5 bases and J by 8 bases, leaving 25 bases between them. The CDR3 DNA follows: TGCGCCAGCAGGGACCCCAAGGGGGTTCCGGGTGCTGGGGAGCTGTTTTTT. Translated, it gives CASRDPKGVPGAGELFF.

CDR3 sequence reads: CASSIWDKANEKLFF. In DNA form, the CDR3 reads TGTGCCAGTAGTATATGGGACAAGGCGAACGAAAAACTGTTTTTT. V usage is TRBV19 and J usage is TRBJ1-4; TRBD1 might be the D (6 bases). This CDR3 contains 15 residues. Germline CDR1 and CDR2: LNHDA and SQIVND (reference sequence). The V and J ends lost 2 bases and 8 bases respectively, with 15 bases between them.

The chain joins TRBV7-8 to TRBJ2-3; D gene ambiguous. The CDR3 contains 15 residues. V gave up 7 bases and J gave up 0 bases, with 14 bases separating them. Germline V CDR1 and CDR2: SGHVS, FQNEAQ. The CDR3 reads CASMAEPSSTDTQYF. CDR3 nucleotide sequence: TGTGCCAGCATGGCAGAACCATCTAGCACAGATACGCAGTATTTT.

This clone has a single count. This sequence joins TRBV28 and TRBJ2-1, with a tentative D call TRBD1 (6 bases). This CDR3 spans 15 amino acids. Trimming removed 5 bases from V and 3 bases from J, with 14 bases in between. Germline V gives CDR1 MDHEN, CDR2 SYDVKM. CDR3: CASSAGQGFYNEQFF. CDR3 coding DNA: TGTGCCAGCAGTGCCGGGCAGGGGTTCTACAATGAGCAGTTCTTC.

V and J are TRBV19 and TRBJ1-5, with a weak D call TRBD1 (5 bases). Germline V CDR1 and CDR2: LNHDA, SQIVND (reference sequence). Trimming shortened V by 4 bases and J by 6 bases, and 19 bases separated the two germline ends. The CDR3 consists of 16 residues. CDR3 coding DNA: TGTGCCAGTAGTAGGGGGAGGGGTGGCGATGGTCAGCCCCAGCATTTT. Its translation is CASSRGRGGDGQPQHF.

V usage is TRBV19 and J usage is TRBJ2-1, with 8 bases fitting TRBD1. The V and J ends lost 5 bases and 3 bases, in that order; junction bases with no gene match: 6. The CDR3 runs 15 residues. Germline-derived CDR1 and CDR2 are LNHDA and SQIVND (reference sequence). CDR3 region: CASSASGTGYNEQFF. The CDR3 coding sequence is TGTGCCAGTAGTGCCTCCGGGACAGGCTACAATGAGCAGTTCTTC.

The chain joins TRBV7-3 to TRBJ2-3; D is possibly TRBD1 (6 bases). The CDR3 spans 15 residues. The germline V gene encodes CDR1 SGHTA and CDR2 FQGTGA. With 5 bases removed from V and 3 bases from J, the gap between germline ends came to 15 bases. The CDR3 protein is CASSLMGGQTDTQYF. The CDR3, as DNA: TGTGCCAGCAGCCTAATGGGTGGACAGACAGATACGCAGTATTTT.